The clone carrying this TCR beta chain showed up just once. The data originate from a study of blood T cell repertoires in COVID-19. As for the study in general: Some COVID-19 samples were acute and others convalescent; all came from the United States, Italy and Spain. PBMCs, B-cell-depleted T cells, or T cells were the source of the cDNA or gDNA that made up the material.

In the original analysis: Reference gene primer amplification yielded estimated nucleated cell counts. Some clones are missing from TCRdb's copy, which holds only in-frame ones; the method was immunoSEQ multiplex PCR. For V, J and clone size, that table is used; D and trimming come from the DNA. The sample consists of more than 100,000 clones, 80% of them appearing once. V dropped 6 bases and J dropped 6; count of bases not matched to a gene: 5. In germline, CDR1 is MNHEY, CDR2 SVGAGI. This CDR3 has 15 residues. Sequences were obtained from peripheral blood. The sequence was collected from a man aged 60-69 years with active or convalescent COVID-19. The V gene is TRBV6-5, the J gene TRBJ2-3, with 14 bases identical to TRBD2. CDR3 in DNA: TGTGCCAGCAGGGGACTAGCGGGAGTCCCGGATACGCAGTATTTT. It translates to CASRGLAGVPDTQYF.